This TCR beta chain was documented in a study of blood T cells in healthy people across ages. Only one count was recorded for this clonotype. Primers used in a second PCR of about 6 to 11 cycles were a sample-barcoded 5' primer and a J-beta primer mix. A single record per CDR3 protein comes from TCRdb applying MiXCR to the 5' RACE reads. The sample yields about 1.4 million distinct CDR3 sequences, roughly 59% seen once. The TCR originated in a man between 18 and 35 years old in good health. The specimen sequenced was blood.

The CDR3 here is CASSSGQGSGEQYF. The CDR3 DNA is TGCGCCAGCAGCTCGGGACAGGGGTCGGGTGAGCAGTACTTC. The chain employs TRBV5-1 and TRBJ2-7; 10 nucleotides agree with TRBD1. The CDR3 covers 14 residues. V shed 3 bases, J shed 7 bases, and the junction held 7 bases outside the gene matches. Germline V gene data show CDR1 as SGHRS and CDR2 as YFSETQ.